This TCR beta chain was recorded in a study of breast tumors, draining lymph nodes, adjacent tissues. The study's findings and limits: Tumor and nontumor repertoires were significantly more similar in luminal-like than in basal-like breast cancer. Tumors had less TCR diversity than lymph nodes, more than nontumor tissue. Data fit most tumor T cells coming from lymph node, expanding in tumor. Data only fit, rather than demonstrated, lymph node origin of most tumor T cells.

Breast cancer patients provided tissue from their axillary draining lymph nodes. Using its own MiXCR run on the multiplex PCR reads, TCRdb lists one record per CDR3 protein. The table has over 100,000 distinct CDR3 sequences, 20% to 25% seen once; the top ten hold around 2.7%. In the case of this clonotype: Antigen unknown. A much larger clone lies one base from this, so it may be a read error.

The CDR3 is 12 residues long. The V gene's germline CDR1 is LGHDT and CDR2 YNNKEL (reference sequence). This chain links TRBV3-1 with TRBJ2-7; the D is unclear. Source material: axillary lymph node tissue. This clonotype was sampled from a female donor with breast cancer. Some clones in this sample may be carry-over from other donors' samples. CDR3 sequence: CASSQDPAEQHF. In DNA, the CDR3 is TGTGCCAGCAGCCAAGATCCCGCCGAGCAGCACTTC.